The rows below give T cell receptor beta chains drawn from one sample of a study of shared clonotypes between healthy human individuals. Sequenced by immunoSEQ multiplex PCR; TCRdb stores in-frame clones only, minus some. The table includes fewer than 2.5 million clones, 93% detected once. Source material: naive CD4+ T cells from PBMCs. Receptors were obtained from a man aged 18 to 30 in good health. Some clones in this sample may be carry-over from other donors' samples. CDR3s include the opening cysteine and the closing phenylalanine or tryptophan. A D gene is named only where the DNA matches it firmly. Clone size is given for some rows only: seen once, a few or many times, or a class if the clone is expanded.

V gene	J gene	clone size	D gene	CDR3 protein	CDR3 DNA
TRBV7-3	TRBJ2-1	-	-	CASSRGGGEQFF	TGTGCCAGCAGCAGAGGAGGTGGTGAGCAGTTCTTC
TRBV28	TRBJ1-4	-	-	CASSLPNRPNEKLFF	TGTGCCAGCAGTCTTCCTAATAGGCCTAATGAAAAACTGTTTTTT
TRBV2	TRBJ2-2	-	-	CASTPRRVTGELFF	TGTGCCAGCACCCCTCGGAGGGTAACCGGGGAGCTGTTTTTT
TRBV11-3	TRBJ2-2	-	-	CASSFKSGELFF	TGTGCCAGCAGTTTTAAATCCGGGGAGCTGTTTTTT
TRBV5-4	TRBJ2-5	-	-	CASGVSQETQYF	TGTGCCAGCGGCGTGAGCCAAGAGACCCAGTACTTC
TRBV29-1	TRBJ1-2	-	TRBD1	CSVEGTGFNYGYTF	TGCAGCGTTGAGGGGACAGGGTTTAACTATGGCTACACCTTC
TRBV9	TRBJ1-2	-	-	CASSEGYGGYTF	TGTGCCAGCAGCGAGGGGTACGGTGGCTACACCTTC
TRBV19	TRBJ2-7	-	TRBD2	CASSPWAGANLGAEQYF	TGTGCCAGTAGTCCATGGGCGGGAGCCAACCTTGGCGCCGAGCAGTACTTC
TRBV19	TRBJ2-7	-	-	CASSIETRFEQYF	TGTGCCAGTAGTATAGAAACGAGGTTCGAGCAGTACTTC
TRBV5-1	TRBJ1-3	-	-	CASSAGFSGNTIYF	TGCGCCAGCAGCGCGGGGTTCTCTGGAAACACCATATATTTT
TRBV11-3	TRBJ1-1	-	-	CASSFVGGEAFF	TGTGCCAGCAGCTTCGTAGGCGGTGAAGCTTTCTTT
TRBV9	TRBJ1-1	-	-	CASSVDGWGTEAFF	TGTGCCAGCAGCGTAGATGGCTGGGGCACTGAAGCTTTCTTT
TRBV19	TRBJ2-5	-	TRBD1	CASSGQGRETQYF	TGTGCCAGTAGTGGACAGGGTAGGGAGACCCAGTACTTC
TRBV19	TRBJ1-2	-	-	CASTGYGYTF	TGTGCCAGTACGGGCTATGGCTACACCTTC
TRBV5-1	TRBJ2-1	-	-	CASSLVGNSYNEQFF	TGCGCCAGCAGCTTGGTGGGGAACTCCTACAATGAGCAGTTCTTC
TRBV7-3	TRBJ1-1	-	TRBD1	CASSLKTGTEAFF	TGTGCCAGCAGCTTAAAGACAGGGACTGAAGCTTTCTTT
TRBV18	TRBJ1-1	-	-	CASSPGPNTEAFF	TGTGCCAGCTCACCGGGCCCGAACACTGAAGCTTTCTTT
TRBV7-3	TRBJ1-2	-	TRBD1	CASSPQWSPGGGYTF	TGTGCCAGCAGCCCCCAATGGTCTCCAGGGGGTGGCTACACCTTC
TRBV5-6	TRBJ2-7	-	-	CASSLVVGDASEQYF	TGTGCCAGCAGCTTGGTGGTGGGGGATGCCTCCGAGCAGTACTTC
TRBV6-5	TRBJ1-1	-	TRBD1	CASRSTGETEAFF	TGTGCCAGCAGAAGTACAGGGGAGACTGAAGCTTTCTTT
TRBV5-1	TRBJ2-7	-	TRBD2	CASSGGAGGPHEQYF	TGCGCCAGCAGTGGAGGTGCGGGAGGGCCCCACGAGCAGTACTTC
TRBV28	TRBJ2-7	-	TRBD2	CASSLAGARIYEQYF	TGTGCCAGCAGTTTAGCGGGAGCGAGAATTTACGAGCAGTACTTC
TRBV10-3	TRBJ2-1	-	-	CAIMDGPSYNEQFF	TGTGCCATCATGGACGGGCCCTCCTACAATGAGCAGTTCTTC
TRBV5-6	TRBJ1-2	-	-	CASSFDRALTYGYTF	TGTGCCAGCAGCTTTGACAGAGCGCTCACCTATGGCTACACCTTC
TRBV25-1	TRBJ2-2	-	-	CASSFDRNTGELFF	TGTGCCAGCAGTTTCGACAGGAACACCGGGGAGCTGTTTTTT
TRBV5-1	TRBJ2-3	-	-	CATGEADTQYF	TGCGCCACGGGGGAGGCAGATACGCAGTATTTT
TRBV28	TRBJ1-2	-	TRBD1	CASSLSQGVNYGYTF	TGTGCCAGCAGTTTATCACAGGGGGTAAACTATGGCTACACCTTC
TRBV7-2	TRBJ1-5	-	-	CASSADREQPQHF	TGTGCCAGCAGCGCAGACCGGGAACAGCCCCAGCATTTT
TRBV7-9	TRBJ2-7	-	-	CASSQARFGLTYEQYF	TGTGCCAGCAGTCAGGCCCGATTCGGACTAACCTACGAGCAGTACTTC
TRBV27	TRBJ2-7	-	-	CASARRNSYEQYF	TGTGCCAGTGCACGCCGAAATTCCTACGAGCAGTACTTC
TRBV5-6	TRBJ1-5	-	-	CASSRNRASNQPQHF	TGTGCCAGCAGCCGTAACAGGGCTAGCAATCAGCCCCAGCATTTT
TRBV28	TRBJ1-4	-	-	CASSLKPLEEKLFF	TGTGCCAGCTCGCTTAAGCCCTTAGAGGAAAAACTGTTTTTT
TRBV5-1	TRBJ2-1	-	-	CASSEGPNNEQFF	TGCGCCAGCAGCGAGGGACCGAACAATGAGCAGTTCTTC
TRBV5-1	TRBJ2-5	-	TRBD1	CASSLGRSGQIQETQYF	TGCGCCAGCAGCTTGGGTCGATCGGGACAGATACAAGAGACCCAGTACTTC
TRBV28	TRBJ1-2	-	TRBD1	CASSFPPGQGNYGYTF	TGTGCCAGCAGTTTCCCCCCGGGACAGGGAAACTATGGCTACACCTTC
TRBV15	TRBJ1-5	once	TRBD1	CATSRDIGQGAGQPQHF	TGTGCCACCAGCAGAGATATCGGACAGGGGGCCGGTCAGCCCCAGCATTTT
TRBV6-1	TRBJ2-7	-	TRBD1	CASSIGQGAYEQYF	TGTGCCAGCAGTATCGGACAGGGGGCTTACGAGCAGTACTTC
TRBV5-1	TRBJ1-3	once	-	CASSPPGGSGNTIYF	TGCGCCAGCAGCCCCCCTGGGGGCTCTGGAAACACCATATATTTT
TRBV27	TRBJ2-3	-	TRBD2	CASSLFGLAGGNTSTDTQYF	TGTGCCAGCAGTTTATTTGGACTAGCGGGAGGCAACACTAGCACAGATACGCAGTATTTT
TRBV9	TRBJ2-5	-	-	CASSVVGVRGETQYF	TGTGCCAGCAGCGTAGTGGGGGTACGGGGGGAGACCCAGTACTTC
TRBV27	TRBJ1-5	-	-	CASSLYRGSQPQHF	TGTGCCAGCAGTTTATATAGGGGGAGTCAGCCCCAGCATTTT
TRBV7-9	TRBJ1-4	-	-	CASSPGATNEKLFF	TGTGCCAGCAGCCCAGGAGCAACTAATGAAAAACTGTTTTTT